This T cell receptor (beta chain) was captured by sequencing in a study of a mutant IDH1 vaccine in newly diagnosed glioma (dated by TCRdb to 2020 to 2023). Notes on the research overall: Vaccination started 4-6 weeks after radiotherapy alone, or was given together with temozolomide cycles in the groups whose treatment included chemotherapy. Of the 30 to 35 patients who were treated, around 62% were male and approximately 40% were female, and the mean age was about 40 years. Before enrollment, most patients had been given radiochemotherapy with temozolomide as standard therapy, while the rest had received either radiotherapy alone or temozolomide alone. The week-35 safety follow-up was designated visit V12, and the week-47 end of study was designated visit V13. Peripheral blood was collected at six visits: V03 (baseline), V05, V07, V10, V12 and V13. Longitudinal TCRB deep sequencing was performed for 25 to 30 treated patients wherever samples were available for exploratory analyses.

The time point label for this specimen denotes: week 47, end of study. Each vaccine dose was 300 ug of a 20-mer mutant IDH1 peptide in Montanide, given subcutaneously with topical imiquimod. Across visits V03 through V10, patients got a total of eight vaccinations, given in weeks 1, 3, 5, 7, 11, 15, 19 and 23. Donors had newly diagnosed WHO grade 3 or 4 IDH1-mutant astrocytomas with loss of nuclear ATRX. The samples were drawn from NOA16, a multicentre, single-arm, open-label phase I trial in Germany that tested a mutant IDH1 peptide vaccine in humans for the first time. The DNeasy Blood and Tissue Kit was used to extract genomic DNA from EDTA blood for TCRB sequencing. Notes on this clone: Its antigen is currently not known. No base quality information exists; no much larger clone differs at one position.

Study-wide conclusions, independent of this receptor: Selection of PBMC samples for TCRB deep sequencing was based on availability. Immune responses induced by the vaccine were seen in around 93% of patients across multiple MHC alleles. It was noted by the authors that analyses of patient blood samples could not be reproduced owing to sample limitations. Changes in the top peripheral T cell clonotypes picked up by TCRB sequencing did not appear to be linked to pseudoprogression.

The germline V gene yields SNHLY for CDR1 and FYNNEI for CDR2. The CDR3 holds 12 amino acids from the cysteine to the phenylalanine. Only the CDR3 part of the read is kept: 36 bases, read in frame from the first base. V and J are trimmed by 4 bases and 7 bases, and the gene matches miss 0 bases of the junction. The library came from the immunoSEQ multiplex PCR assay. Following the manufacturer's protocol, the hsTCRB Kit was used to amplify rearranged TCR beta chain sequences. TCRB libraries were sequenced on an Illumina MiSeq. The original methods were these. The kit vendor's proprietary platform handled demultiplexing, trimming and gene mapping. Entries here come from immuneACCESS through TCRdb and include only in-frame sequences with V and J called. Some clones fail to appear in such tables; in the studies checked, an unresolved V gene covers under half of the shortfall, and the cause of the remainder is unknown. V and J calls plus clone size are reproduced from that table; the DNA served to infer D and trimming. The sample includes tens of thousands of clones, with around three quarters observed a single time. The ten most abundant clones make up less than 5.5% of the sample.

Sequences were derived from PBMCs, sampled from a glioma patient whose treatment included an IDH1 peptide vaccine. This sequence originates from a woman in her 40s with glioma. Some clones in this sample may be carry-over from other donors' samples. The V gene is TRBV2 and the J gene is TRBJ2-2; TRBD2 lines up with 7 middle nucleotides. The CDR3 amino acid sequence is: CASSGTSGELFF. The base sequence is TGTGCCAGCAGTGGGACTAGCGGGGAGCTGTTTTTT.